The clone carrying this T cell receptor (beta chain) was counted only a few times. The iRepertoire nested amplicon-rescue multiplex PCR amplified TCR alpha and beta CDR3s from RNA. TCRdb reprocessed the multiplex PCR reads with MiXCR, giving one entry per CDR3 protein. Of roughly 100,000 distinct CDR3 sequences in the sample, approximately 39% are singletons; the top ten hold approximately 38%. The data were taken from a study of glioma-infiltrating T cells. The CDR3 is 13 amino acids. V was trimmed by 5 bases and J by 4 bases, leaving 12 bases between them. The germline CDR1 and CDR2 sequences are SGHRS and YFSETQ.

This chain connects TRBV5-1 to TRBJ2-5, with D possibly TRBD2 on 6 matching bases. Sequencing was carried out using glioma tissue, nonneoplastic brain tissue, or PBMCs (not recorded which). This TCR came from a human donor with low-grade glioma or glioblastoma, undergoing nonglioma brain surgery, or in good health (not recorded which). The CDR3 DNA reads as TGCGCCAGCAGGGACGTCGGGGGAGAGACCCAGTACTTC. It translates to CASRDVGGETQYF.